This passage covers 31 T cell receptor beta chains from one sample sequenced in a study of HIV-infected children after antiretroviral therapy interruption. The TCR library was built from RNA with a 3' RACE protocol and unique molecular identifiers. TCRdb analysed the 3' RACE reads with MiXCR anew, one entry per CDR3 protein. The sample lists about 15,000 distinct CDR3 sequences; 3.4% were seen once. The treatment denotes: PENTA 11 planned treatment interruption arm or continuous ART arm. This specimen consisted of CD45RO+ CD8+ T cells from PBMCs, pooled from several time points, obtained from a donor given antiretroviral therapy, either interrupted or continuous. Described subset: memory CD8+ CD45RO+ CD45RA- T cells. The source is a pool of human donors with HIV.

This CDR3 reads CASSPGQGSTNEKLFF. The CDR3 DNA is TGTGCCAGCAGCCCGGGACAGGGTTCGACTAATGAAAAACTGTTTTTT. This rearrangement joins TRBV13 to TRBJ1-4; 9 bases agree with TRBD1. Germline CDR1 is PRHDT and CDR2 is FYEKMQ (reference sequence). Trimming cost V 5 bases and J 2 bases; bases outside gene matches: 6. The CDR3 sequence is 16 residues long.

This clonotype was seen repeatedly, ten times or more. The genes are TRBV24-1 and TRBJ2-5; D is possibly TRBD1 (6 bases). This CDR3 is 15 amino acids long. CDR1 is KGHDR, CDR2 SFDVKD, per germline. V was trimmed by 1 base and J by 2 bases, leaving 10 bases between them. The CDR3 DNA sequence: TGTGCCACCAGTGATTTTACAGGGCCTCAAGAGACCCAGTACTTC. Translation gives CATSDFTGPQETQYF.

This clonotype occurred many times. The V call is TRBV23-1, the J call TRBJ2-7, with D tentatively TRBD1 (5 bases). TRBV23-1 is an ORF for which the function is uncertain. The CDR3 extends over 13 amino acids. Trimming cost V 6 bases and J 1 base, with 10 bases left between them. The CDR3 region has the DNA TGCGCCAGCAGCAGCGACAGTTCCTACGAGCAGTACTTC. It codes for CASSSDSSYEQYF.

The sample holds many counts of this clonotype. The rearrangement joins TRBV27 to TRBJ1-1; 9 positions match TRBD1. CDR3 length: 15 amino acids. Germline V CDR1 and CDR2: MNHEY, SMNVEV (reference sequence). V dropped 5 bases and J dropped 1; count of bases not matched to a gene: 5. The CDR3, as DNA: TGTGCCAGCAGTCCCGGGACAGGGAGGAACACTGAAGCTTTCTTT. Its translation: CASSPGTGRNTEAFF.

The sample holds many counts of this clonotype. The V and J genes are TRBV5-1 and TRBJ2-2; D uncertain. The CDR3 runs to 11 residues. The germline gives CDR1 SGHRS, CDR2 YFSETQ. The V and J ends lost 7 bases and 6 bases respectively, with 7 bases between them. This chain's CDR3 is CASQVAGELFF. CDR3 coding DNA: TGCGCCAGCCAAGTAGCCGGGGAGCTGTTTTTT.

This clonotype was counted many times. The genes are TRBV12-3 or TRBV12-4 and TRBJ1-2; D not resolved. Trimming took off 5 bases at V and 7 bases at J, with 14 bases between the two ends. This CDR3 has 13 amino acids. CDR3 bases: TGTGCCAGCAGTCCCGAGGGAGGTCGTGGCTACACCTTC. Amino acids: CASSPEGGRGYTF.

The sample holds many counts of this clonotype. This sequence joins TRBV4-1 and TRBJ2-3; 9 bases are shared with TRBD1. Germline lookup yields CDR1 MGHRA and CDR2 YSYEKL. V lost 3 bases and J lost 1; bases outside the gene matches: 5. The CDR3 consists of 16 residues. DNA for the CDR3: TGCGCCAGCAGCCAGGTCCGGGACAGGGGCACAGATACGCAGTATTTT. Residues: CASSQVRDRGTDTQYF.

This clonotype was picked up many times. The rearrangement joins TRBV7-7 to TRBJ2-1; D call uncertain. Deletions cut 1 base from V and 1 base from J, with 8 bases between. The V gene's germline CDR1 is SSHAT and CDR2 FNYEAQ (reference sequence). The CDR3 extends over 15 amino acids. The chain's CDR3 is CASSLGLDSYNEQFF. The CDR3 DNA follows: TGTGCCAGCAGCTTAGGACTCGATTCCTACAATGAGCAGTTCTTC.

This clonotype was seen many times. The chain couples TRBV29-1 to TRBJ2-3; possibly TRBD2 for D (5 bases). The germline gives CDR1 SQVTM, CDR2 ANQGSEA. There are 14 residues in the CDR3. With 2 bases removed from V and 1 base from J, the gap between germline ends came to 10 bases. CDR3 nucleotides: TGCAGCGTTGAATACCGGGGAGGCACAGATACGCAGTATTTT. This encodes CSVEYRGGTDTQYF.

This clonotype was observed many times. The chain recombines TRBV20-1 with TRBJ2-3, with D maybe TRBD1 (5 bases). Trimming stripped 6 bases from V and 6 bases from J, with 19 bases between. The V gene's germline CDR1 is DFQATT and CDR2 SNEGSKA (reference sequence). The length of the CDR3 is 14 residues. The CDR3 loop is CSATDITLKDTQYF. Written as DNA, the CDR3 is TGCAGTGCCACGGACATAACCCTCAAGGATACGCAGTATTTT.

Ten or more counts support this clonotype. V is TRBV20-1 and J is TRBJ1-1, with 7 bases matching TRBD1. In germline, CDR1 is DFQATT, CDR2 SNEGSKA (reference sequence). The ends lost 1 base at V and 3 bases at J; junction bases unmatched: 5. The CDR3 has 14 amino acids. This CDR3 is CSARAGDRDTEAFF. The CDR3 DNA reads as TGCAGTGCTAGAGCGGGGGACAGAGACACTGAAGCTTTCTTT.

The sample holds many counts of this clonotype. The V gene is TRBV4-2, the J gene TRBJ2-1; 9 bases fit TRBD2. V dropped 0 bases and J dropped 6; count of bases not matched to a gene: 3. Germline V gene lookup returns CDR1 LGHNA and CDR2 YNFKEQ. This CDR3 comprises 15 residues. CDR3 bases: TGTGCCAGCAGCCAAGATGCGGGGGGGCCCAATGAGCAGTTCTTC. Protein: CASSQDAGGPNEQFF.

This clonotype was observed at least ten times. The CDR3: CASSVLLGTEAFF. CDR3 nucleotides: TGTGCCAGCAGCGTGTTACTGGGCACTGAAGCTTTCTTT. This chain uses TRBV9 with TRBJ1-1; D remains unclear. Germline V lookup: CDR1 SGDLS, CDR2 YYNGEE. The V end was cut by 2 bases, the J end by 4 bases, with 9 bases between. CDR3 length equals 13 residues.

This clonotype was seen at least ten times. As DNA, the CDR3 is TGTGCCAGCAGCTTGGGGGGTGGACCGGGGGCTTTCTTT. Translation: CASSLGGGPGAFF. The chain uses TRBV7-2 and TRBJ1-1, with D possibly being TRBD1 (5 bases). CDR1 is SGHTA, CDR2 FQGNSA, per germline. This CDR3 spans 13 amino acids. Between the trimmed V and J ends, which lost 3 bases and 11 bases, there was a span of 16 bases.

In this sample, this clonotype turned up many times. The chain has TRBV20-1 and TRBJ2-1; 7 nucleotides line up with TRBD2. Germline values: CDR1 DFQATT, CDR2 SNEGSKA (reference sequence). Germline trimming cut 0 bases from V and 0 bases from J; bases unmatched to any gene: 2. CDR3 length equals 15 residues. The CDR3 here is CSARERGTSYNEQFF. The CDR3 DNA reads as TGCAGTGCTAGAGAGCGGGGGACCTCCTACAATGAGCAGTTCTTC.

This clonotype was seen at least ten times. The CDR3 here is CASSSSRTGRWAEAFF. Here the CDR3 DNA reads TGTGCCAGCAGTTCTTCCCGGACAGGGCGGTGGGCTGAAGCTTTCTTT. The chain has TRBV6-6 and TRBJ1-1; 8 nucleotides agree with TRBD1. The CDR3 length is 16 residues. Trimming at V came to 4 bases and at J to 6 bases, leaving 13 bases not matched to a gene. Germline V gene lookup returns CDR1 MNHNY and CDR2 SVGAGI (reference sequence).

This clonotype was counted at least ten times. In DNA, the CDR3 is TGTGCCAGCAGCAGGACACGGGTTCGGACCCTCCACTTT. Encoded protein: CASSRTRVRTLHF. J is TRBJ1-6 and V is TRBV11-2; a weak D match, TRBD1 (5 bases). Trimming took 5 bases from V and 14 from J, leaving 16 bases between them. CDR3 length: 13 residues. Looked up from germline, CDR1 is SGHAT and CDR2 is FQNNGV.

This clonotype was recorded many times. This sequence joins TRBV5-6 and TRBJ1-1, with D unresolved. V was clipped by 1 base and J by 1 base, with 8 bases between them. The CDR3 spans 14 residues. Germline CDR1 and CDR2: SGHDT and YYEEEE. In DNA form, the CDR3 reads TGTGCCAGCAGCTTGCGGTTCTCGAACACTGAAGCTTTCTTT. It yields the protein CASSLRFSNTEAFF.

This clonotype was detected many times. The V gene is TRBV28, the J gene TRBJ2-7, with D perhaps TRBD1 (5 bases). V lost 2 bases to trimming and J lost 0 bases, with 14 bases between them. The V gene's germline CDR1 is MDHEN and CDR2 SYDVKM. The CDR3 contains 16 residues. The CDR3 loop reads CASSLRAAGLSYEQYF. CDR3 sequence (DNA): TGTGCCAGCAGTTTACGGGCGGCAGGGCTCTCCTACGAGCAGTACTTC.

This clonotype was picked up many times. This chain uses TRBV20-1 with TRBJ2-7; maybe TRBD1 (5 bases). Germline loops: CDR1 DFQATT, CDR2 SNEGSKA (reference sequence). The CDR3 runs to 14 residues. With 1 base removed from V and 3 bases from J, the gap between germline ends came to 13 bases. The CDR3 reads CSARGGADDYEQYF. The CDR3 nucleotides read TGCAGTGCTAGAGGTGGGGCAGACGACTACGAGCAGTACTTC.

This clonotype has at least ten counts. The chain carries TRBV13 and TRBJ2-3; 8 bases align to TRBD2. The J segment lost 3 bases and the V segment lost 2 bases, leaving 7 bases of the junction unmatched. The CDR3 consists of 16 residues. The germline V gene has CDR1 PRHDT and CDR2 FYEKMQ (reference sequence). The chain's CDR3 is CASSLKRGGVTDTQYF. As DNA, the CDR3 is TGTGCCAGCAGCTTAAAACGGGGGGGCGTGACAGATACGCAGTATTTT. Full variable domain (outside the CDR3, taken from reference TRBV13 and TRBJ2-3): AAGVIQSPRHLIKEKRETATLKCYPIPRHDTVYWYQQGPGQDPQFLISFYEKMQSDKGSIPDRFSAQQFSDYHSELNMSSLELGDSALYFCASSLKRGGVTDTQYFGPGTRLTVL.

There are a few counts of this clonotype. The V gene is TRBV5-1, the J gene TRBJ2-2; D gene uncertain. From germline, CDR1 is SGHRS and CDR2 YFSETQ. This CDR3 contains 14 residues. The V end was cut by 0 bases, the J end by 1 base, with 4 bases between. This CDR3 reads CASSLAGNTGELFF. Here the CDR3 DNA reads TGCGCCAGCAGCTTGGCAGGGAACACCGGGGAGCTGTTTTTT.

This clonotype was picked up many times. This sequence joins TRBV7-7 and TRBJ1-1; D remains ambiguous. Trimming left V 5 bases short and J 3 bases short, with 13 bases between. The CDR3 runs 14 residues. The V gene's germline CDR1 is SSHAT and CDR2 FNYEAQ (reference sequence). Written as DNA, the CDR3 is TGTGCCAGCAGCCCGTTAGTGGCAGACACTGAAGCTTTCTTT. Its protein product is CASSPLVADTEAFF.

In its sample, this clonotype was seen many times. The J gene is TRBJ2-3, the V gene TRBV5-4; no reliable D call. This CDR3 is 16 amino acids long. Trimming stripped 0 bases from V and 0 bases from J, with 11 bases between. The germline V gene encodes CDR1 SGHNT and CDR2 YYREEE (reference sequence). This chain's CDR3 is CASSLAYWASTDTQYF. CDR3 DNA: TGTGCCAGCAGCTTGGCCTACTGGGCTAGCACAGATACGCAGTATTTT.

This clonotype has ten or more counts. V usage is TRBV20-1 and J usage is TRBJ1-1; possible D gene TRBD1, 6 bases. Germline V gene data show CDR1 as DFQATT and CDR2 as SNEGSKA (reference sequence). The germline V and J ends were trimmed by 5 bases and 5 bases, with 12 bases remaining between them. There are 12 residues in the CDR3. CDR3 residues: CSASRGATEAFF. In DNA, the CDR3 is TGCAGTGCTTCCAGGGGAGCTACTGAAGCTTTCTTT.

In this sample, this clonotype turned up many times. The rearrangement links TRBV7-1 to TRBJ2-5; weak D call: TRBD2 (5 bases). TRBV7-1 is labeled an ORF, and its function is uncertain. V lost 2 bases and J lost 3, with 7 bases in between. The CDR3 runs 13 residues. DNA of the CDR3: TGTGCCAGCAGCTCAAGCGGAGAAGAGACCCAGTACTTC. It is translated as CASSSSGEETQYF.

The gene calls are TRBV29-1 and TRBJ2-2; 7 positions agree with TRBD2. This CDR3 is 15 amino acids long. CDR1 is SQVTM, CDR2 ANQGSEA, per germline. The V gene end was trimmed by 3 bases and the J gene end by 2 bases; junction bases not matched to a gene: 6. The CDR3 region has the DNA TGCAGCGTTGAGGGGGAGGGACCTAACACCGGGGAGCTGTTTTTT. Its translation: CSVEGEGPNTGELFF.

This clonotype has a count of ten or more. V is TRBV28 and J is TRBJ1-1, with 7 bases identical to TRBD1. The germline CDR1 and CDR2 sequences are MDHEN and SYDVKM. The J segment lost 6 bases and the V segment lost 10 bases, leaving 11 bases of the junction unmatched. This CDR3 has 13 amino acids. Here the CDR3 reads CAITSRGKAEAFF. CDR3 DNA sequence: TGTGCCATAACTTCCAGGGGGAAGGCTGAAGCTTTCTTT.

In its sample, this clonotype was seen many times. The chain carries TRBV4-1 and TRBJ2-3, with 7 bases that match TRBD1. The trim removed 8 bases at V and 6 bases at J, leaving 14 bases unmatched. This CDR3 contains 15 residues. Germline lookup yields CDR1 MGHRA and CDR2 YSYEKL. Here the CDR3 reads CASQETGIESDTQYF. CDR3 sequence (DNA): TGCGCCAGCCAAGAGACAGGGATTGAGTCGGATACGCAGTATTTT.

This clonotype was found a few times. The rearrangement joins TRBV28 to TRBJ2-1; D gene unclear. Trimming took 1 base from V and 5 from J, leaving 15 bases between them. Per germline, CDR1 MDHEN and CDR2 SYDVKM. The CDR3 totals 16 residues. CDR3 bases: TGTGCCAGCAGTTTATCGATAGTAGGGTCCCACAATGAGCAGTTCTTC. Residues: CASSLSIVGSHNEQFF.

This clonotype was picked up many times. This chain uses TRBV12-3 or TRBV12-4 with TRBJ1-1, with 7 bases identical to TRBD1. The junction had 11 bases not matched to a gene; V was cut back by 6 bases and J by 1 base. There are 16 residues in the CDR3. CDR3 sequence: CASSPQGERRNTEAFF. Here the CDR3 DNA reads TGTGCCAGCAGCCCCCAGGGGGAGAGGCGGAACACTGAAGCTTTCTTT.